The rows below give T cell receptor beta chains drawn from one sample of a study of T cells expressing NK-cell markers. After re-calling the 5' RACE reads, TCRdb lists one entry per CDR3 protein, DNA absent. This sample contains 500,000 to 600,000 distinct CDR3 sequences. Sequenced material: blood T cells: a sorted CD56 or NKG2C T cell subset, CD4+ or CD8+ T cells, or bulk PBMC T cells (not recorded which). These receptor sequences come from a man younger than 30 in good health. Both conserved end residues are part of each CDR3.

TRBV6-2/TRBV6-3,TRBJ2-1,CASGLRGGARSEQFF
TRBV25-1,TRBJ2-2,CASNNFGNTGELFF
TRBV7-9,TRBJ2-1,CASSSQVLRSYNEQFF
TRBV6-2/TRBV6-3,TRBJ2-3,CASSPSGVPTDTQYF
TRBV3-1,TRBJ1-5,CASSQEGSPQHF
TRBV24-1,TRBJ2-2,CATGLAPGRLFF
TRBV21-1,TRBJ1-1,CASSKAGYEAFF
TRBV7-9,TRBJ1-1,CASSLGGRSNTEAFF
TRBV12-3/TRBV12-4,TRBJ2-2,CASSFIAGELFF
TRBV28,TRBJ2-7,CASSLWDRDDEQYF
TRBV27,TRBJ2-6,CASSLSNGAAGSNVLTF
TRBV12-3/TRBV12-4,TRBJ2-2,CASSPLEGEGSFTGELFF
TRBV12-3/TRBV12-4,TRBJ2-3,CASSLGPLRLAGGTDTQYF
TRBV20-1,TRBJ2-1,CSASPWGGSVVNEQFF
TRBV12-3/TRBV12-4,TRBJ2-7,CASSLAGGGANYEQYF
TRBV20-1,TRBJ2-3,CSAQGQREGGDTQYF
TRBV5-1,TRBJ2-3,CASSLSGLDTQYF
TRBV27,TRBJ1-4,CASSSGAIRGKLFF
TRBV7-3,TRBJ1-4,CASSPGTFATNEKLFF
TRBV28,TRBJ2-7,CATSVSFSYEQYF
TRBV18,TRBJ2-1,CASSPSEAGGYNEQFF
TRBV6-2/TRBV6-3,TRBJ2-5,CASSYLHRDQRETQYF
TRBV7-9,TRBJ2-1,CASSLADSGYNEQFF
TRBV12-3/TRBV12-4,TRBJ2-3,CASSRRGTSVTDTQYF
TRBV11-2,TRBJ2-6,CASSLTGGGNVLTF
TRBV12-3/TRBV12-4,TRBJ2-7,CASSPPGLASEQYF
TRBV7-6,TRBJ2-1,CASSLGDRKDNEQFF
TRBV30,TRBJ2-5,CAWRPESLGTQYF
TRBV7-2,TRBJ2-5,CASSVNNPKYQETQYF
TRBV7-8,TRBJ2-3,CASSLFVGIDTQYF
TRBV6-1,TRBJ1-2,CASRDWGPNYGYTF
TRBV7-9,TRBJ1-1,CAETGAANTEAFF
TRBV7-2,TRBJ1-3,CASSLSGQGEGNTIYF
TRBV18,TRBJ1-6,CASSPNTLSEVGSPLHF
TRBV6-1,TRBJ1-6,CASSPNRGQVRSSSPLHF
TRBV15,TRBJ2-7,CATSRQTGYEQYF
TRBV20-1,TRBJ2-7,CSAGVDGRGYEQYF
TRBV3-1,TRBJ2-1,CASSQGTTSGRPNEQFF
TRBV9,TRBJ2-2,CASSGDRAAGELFF
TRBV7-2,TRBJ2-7,CASRADWSSYEQYF
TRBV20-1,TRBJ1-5,CSAPQQNGFNQPQHF
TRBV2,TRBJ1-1,CASSERVAGQGAAFF